Included here is one TCR beta chain sequence, with context. In the study's own analysis: Estimation of nucleated cell counts was performed using reference gene primer amplification. Repertoires were generated with immunoSEQ multiplex PCR, while TCRdb's copy carries only in-frame clones and drops some. V, J and clone size are those of that table, while D and trimming were read from the DNA. Of around 180,000 clones in the sample, under 85% were seen once. This record belongs to a study of blood T cell repertoires in COVID-19. Across the whole study: Sample material is recorded as cDNA or gDNA derived from T cells, B-cell-depleted T cells, or PBMCs.

Participants, 18 to 89 years old, spanned fewer than 25 US areas. The CDR3 spans 14 residues. V was shortened by 8 bases and J by 2 bases, with 15 bases between the two germline ends. Germline loops: CDR1 SNHLY, CDR2 FYNNEI. The genes are TRBV2 and TRBJ1-1, with D unresolved. What was sequenced was PBMCs or T cells enriched from blood (not recorded which). This TCR was recovered from a man aged 50 to 60 who had recovered from COVID-19. The CDR3 here is CASSPASRNTEAFF. In DNA, the CDR3 is TGTGCCAGCTCCCCTGCTTCGAGAAACACTGAAGCTTTCTTT.